Following are 13 T cell receptor beta chains from one sample sequenced in a study of blood T cell repertoires in COVID-19 (dated by TCRdb to the early 2020s). Receptors were amplified or captured by the immunoSEQ multiplex PCR assay. Sourced from immuneACCESS, this table was stored by TCRdb with only in-frame sequences that have V and J called. A share of the clones is absent; for the studies checked, an unresolved V gene accounts for under half, and the remainder has no known explanation. The sample includes roughly 250,000 clones, with less than 90% observed a single time. About 3% of the sample is taken by the ten largest. The sample taken for sequencing was PBMCs or T cells enriched from blood (not recorded which). These receptors were obtained from a woman aged 45-60 years who had recovered from COVID-19.

The chain links TRBV14 to TRBJ1-1, with D unclear. CDR1 is SGHDN, CDR2 FVKESK, per germline. The ends were cut back, 2 bases at V and 7 bases at J, with 8 bases in the middle. The CDR3 sequence is 12 residues long. The CDR3 DNA sequence: TGTGCCAGCAGCCAACACTTTGATGAAGCTTTCTTT. It yields the protein CASSQHFDEAFF.

This clone appeared a few times. V and J are TRBV4-1 and TRBJ1-1; D may be TRBD1 (5 bases). The germline V gene has CDR1 MGHRA and CDR2 YSYEKL. Trimming removed 0 bases from V and 1 base from J, with 9 bases in between. The CDR3 is 15 residues long. CDR3 nucleotide sequence: TGCGCCAGCAGCCAAGAAGGGGTCGGGAACACTGAAGCTTTCTTT. Protein: CASSQEGVGNTEAFF.

This rearrangement joins TRBV28 to TRBJ2-7; D is uncertain. V shed 5 bases and J shed 4 bases, with 21 bases lying between them. Germline V gene data show CDR1 as MDHEN and CDR2 as SYDVKM. The CDR3 sequence is 16 residues long. CDR3 in amino acids: CASSLNDWNSNYEQYF. The CDR3, as DNA: TGTGCCAGCAGTCTAAACGACTGGAACTCAAATTACGAGCAGTACTTC.

The genes are TRBV2 and TRBJ2-1; weak D call: TRBD1 (5 bases). The CDR3 has 15 residues. CDR1 is SNHLY, CDR2 FYNNEI, per germline. The V and J ends lost 1 base and 3 bases respectively, with 10 bases between them. CDR3 sequence (DNA): TGTGCCAGCAGTGAAGAGGGGCAGGACTACAATGAGCAGTTCTTC. It translates to CASSEEGQDYNEQFF.

The genes are TRBV7-9 and TRBJ1-2, with 7 positions matching TRBD1. J gave up 0 bases and V 5 bases, and 3 bases lay outside the gene matches. The CDR3 runs 14 residues. The germline V gene has CDR1 SEHNR and CDR2 FQNEAQ (reference sequence). CDR3 residues: CASSQGQTNYGYTF. In nucleotides, the CDR3 is TGTGCCAGCAGCCAGGGACAGACTAACTATGGCTACACCTTC. The variable domain in full, with the rest retrieved from reference TRBV7-9 and TRBJ1-2, is DTGVSQNPRHKITKRGQNVTFRCDPISEHNRLYWYRQTLGQGPEFLTYFQNEAQLEKSRLLSDRFSAERPKGSFSTLEIQRTEQGDSAMYLCASSQGQTNYGYTFGSGTRLTVV.

The rearrangement links TRBV7-8 to TRBJ1-5, with D tentatively TRBD1 (6 bases). Looked up from germline, CDR1 is SGHVS and CDR2 is FQNEAQ. The CDR3 is made up of 14 amino acids. With 7 bases removed from V and 2 bases from J, the gap between germline ends came to 12 bases. CDR3 nucleotides: TGTGCCAGCACCACAGGGTTTCGCAATCAGCCCCAGCATTTT. This codes for CASTTGFRNQPQHF. Complete variable domain (other parts from reference TRBV7-8 and TRBJ1-5): GAGVSQSPRYKVAKRGQDVALRCDPISGHVSLFWYQQALGQGPEFLTYFQNEAQLDKSGLPSDRFFAERPEGSVSTLKIQRTQQEDSAVYLCASTTGFRNQPQHFGDGTRLSIL.

This chain uses TRBV25-1 with TRBJ2-3; D is unresolved. CDR1 and CDR2 from the germline V gene are MGHDK and SYGVNS. The CDR3 totals 15 residues. Trimming cost V 3 bases and J 0 bases, with 10 bases left between them. The CDR3 DNA reads as TGTGCCAGCAGTGACACCCCTCGGAGCACAGATACGCAGTATTTT. This codes for CASSDTPRSTDTQYF.

The V gene is TRBV15, the J gene TRBJ1-4, with D uncertain. Trimming shortened V by 0 bases and J by 4 bases, and 6 bases separated the two germline ends. The germline gives CDR1 LNHNV, CDR2 YYDKDF (reference sequence). The CDR3 spans 14 residues. The CDR3 DNA sequence: TGTGCCACCAGCAGAGAGGCCCTTAATGAAAAACTGTTTTTT. Amino acids: CATSREALNEKLFF.

The CDR3 loop is CASSFAGDDEQYF. The DNA of the CDR3 is TGTGCCAGCAGTTTCGCGGGAGATGACGAGCAGTACTTC. The V gene is TRBV28, the J gene TRBJ2-7, with 7 bases fitting TRBD2. Germline loops: CDR1 MDHEN, CDR2 SYDVKM. V lost 3 bases, J lost 5 bases, and 4 bases stayed unmatched. This CDR3 is built from 13 residues.

The J gene is TRBJ1-4, the V gene TRBV28; 7 nucleotides align to TRBD1. The J segment lost 3 bases and the V segment lost 5 bases, leaving 9 bases of the junction unmatched. Germline CDR1 reads MDHEN; CDR2 reads SYDVKM. The CDR3 has 16 residues. The CDR3 protein is CASSPSTGRSNEKLFF. The CDR3 DNA reads TGTGCCAGCAGTCCCTCGACAGGGAGGTCTAATGAAAAACTGTTTTTT.

This chain joins TRBV7-8 and TRBJ2-7; 10 bases match TRBD2. The CDR3 covers 15 residues. The V segment lost 5 bases and the J segment 6 bases; nucleotides outside the gene matches: 10. Germline assignment: CDR1 SGHVS and CDR2 FQNEAQ. The CDR3 DNA sequence: TGTGCCAGCAGCGAGATTAGCGGGAGGACGCGCGAGCAGTACTTC. Protein sequence: CASSEISGRTREQYF.

There are a few counts of this clone. CDR3 DNA: TGTGCCAGCAGTCAACAGGGCCGCAATCAGCCCCAGCATTTT. Amino acids: CASSQQGRNQPQHF. The chain joins TRBV7-2 to TRBJ1-5; tentatively, D is TRBD1 (6 bases). Germline CDR1 is SGHTA and CDR2 is FQGNSA. V lost 6 bases to trimming and J lost 2 bases, with 11 bases between them. The CDR3 runs to 14 residues. Combining the CDR3 with reference TRBV7-2 and TRBJ1-5 gives the whole variable domain GAGVSQSPSNKVTEKGKDVELRCDPISGHTALYWYRQSLGQGLEFLIYFQGNSAPDKSGLPSDRFSAERTGGSVSTLTIQRTQQEDSAVYLCASSQQGRNQPQHFGDGTRLSIL.

V and J are TRBV7-3 and TRBJ1-1, with D perhaps TRBD1 (5 bases). V lost 1 base and J lost 10, with 13 bases in between. The CDR3 has 13 amino acids. CDR1 and CDR2 from the germline V gene are SGHTA and FQGTGA. CDR3 DNA sequence: TGTGCCAGCAGCTTAATGGGGGGGACCGGAGCTTTCTTT. Translating gives CASSLMGGTGAFF.